This T cell receptor (beta chain) originates from a study of shared clonotypes between healthy human individuals. Study findings and constraints: Only blood was sampled; tissue repertoires likely differ. Four donors held approximately 4.6% of naive CD4 clonotypes in common.

Concerning this clone itself: Its antigen is undetermined.

TCRdb's table, derived via immunoSEQ multiplex PCR, lists solely in-frame clones and lacks some. The sample lists roughly 1,000,000 clones, more than 75% occurring once. Trimming stripped 4 bases from V and 4 bases from J, with 13 bases between. This CDR3 spans 14 amino acids. Per germline, CDR1 MNHEY and CDR2 SMNVEV (reference sequence). This TCR was sampled from a man aged 18-30 years in good health. Some clones in this sample may be carry-over from other donors' samples. The V call is TRBV27, the J call TRBJ1-2; no firm D call. Sample: memory CD4+ T cells from PBMCs. Subset defined: CD45RA-negative fraction. The chain's CDR3 is CASSYSLASYGYTF. The DNA of the CDR3 is TGTGCCAGCAGTTACTCCTTGGCCTCCTATGGCTACACCTTC.